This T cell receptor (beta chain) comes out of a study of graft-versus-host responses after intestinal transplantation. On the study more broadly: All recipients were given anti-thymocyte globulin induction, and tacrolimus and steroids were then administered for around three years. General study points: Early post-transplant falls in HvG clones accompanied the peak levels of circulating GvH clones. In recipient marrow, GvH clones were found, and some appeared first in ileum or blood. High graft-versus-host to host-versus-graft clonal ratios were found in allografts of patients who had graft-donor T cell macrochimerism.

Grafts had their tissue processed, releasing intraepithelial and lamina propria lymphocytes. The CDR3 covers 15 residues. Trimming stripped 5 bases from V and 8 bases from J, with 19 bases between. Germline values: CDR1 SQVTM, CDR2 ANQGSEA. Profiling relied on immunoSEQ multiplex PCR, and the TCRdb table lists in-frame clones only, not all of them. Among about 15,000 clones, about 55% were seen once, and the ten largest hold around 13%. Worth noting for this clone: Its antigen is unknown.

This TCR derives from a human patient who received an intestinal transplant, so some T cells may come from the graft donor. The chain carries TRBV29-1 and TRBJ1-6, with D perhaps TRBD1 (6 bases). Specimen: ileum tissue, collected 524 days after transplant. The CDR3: CSVKDSRDLYSPLHF. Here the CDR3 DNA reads TGCAGCGTTAAGGACAGTCGGGACCTATATTCACCCCTCCACTTT.